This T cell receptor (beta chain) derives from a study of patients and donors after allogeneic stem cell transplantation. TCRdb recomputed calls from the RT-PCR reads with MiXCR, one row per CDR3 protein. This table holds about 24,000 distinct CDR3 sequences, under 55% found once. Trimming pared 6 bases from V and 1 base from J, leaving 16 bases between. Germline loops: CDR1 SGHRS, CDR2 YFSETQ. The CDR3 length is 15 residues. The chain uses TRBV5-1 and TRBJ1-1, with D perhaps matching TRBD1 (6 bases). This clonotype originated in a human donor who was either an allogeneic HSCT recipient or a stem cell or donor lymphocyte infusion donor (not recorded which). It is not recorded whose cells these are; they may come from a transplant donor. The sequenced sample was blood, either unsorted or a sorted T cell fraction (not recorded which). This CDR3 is CASTLTGRTNTEAFF. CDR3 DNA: TGCGCCAGCACCCTCACAGGGCGGACGAACACTGAAGCTTTCTTT.